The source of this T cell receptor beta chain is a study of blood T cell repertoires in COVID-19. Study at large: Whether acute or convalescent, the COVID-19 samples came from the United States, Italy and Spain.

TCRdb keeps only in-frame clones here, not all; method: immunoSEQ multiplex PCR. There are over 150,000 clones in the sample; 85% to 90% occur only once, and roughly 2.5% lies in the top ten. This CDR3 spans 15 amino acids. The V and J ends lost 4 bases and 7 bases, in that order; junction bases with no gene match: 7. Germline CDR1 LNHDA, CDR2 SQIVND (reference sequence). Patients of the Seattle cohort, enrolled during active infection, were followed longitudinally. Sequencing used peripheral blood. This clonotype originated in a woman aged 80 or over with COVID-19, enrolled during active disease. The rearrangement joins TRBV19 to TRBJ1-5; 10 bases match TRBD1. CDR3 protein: CASSSRTGGRQPQHF. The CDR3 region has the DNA TGTGCCAGTAGTAGCAGGACAGGGGGTCGGCAGCCCCAGCATTTT.